The 5 T cell receptor beta chains in this list originate from one sample, sequenced in a study of post-analysis software for immune sequencing data (dated by TCRdb to the mid-2010s). Points the paper makes about the study in general: Patients showed significantly higher frequencies than controls for about 5 TRBV segments, among them TRBV5-6, TRBV5-1 and TRBV20-1.

The antigens these receptors bind are not known. The protocol used for the library was PCR. Sequencing took place on an Illumina HiSeq 2500. To reduce PCR and sequencing biases, unique molecular identifiers were incorporated into the TCR beta cDNA libraries. The raw public reads went through TCRdb reprocessing: fastp at Q25, MiXCR clone calling, in-frame beta chains kept. CDR3 protein sequences are deduplicated, and each keeps its most common genes and DNA. The sample includes about 460,000 distinct CDR3 sequences, with around 40% observed a single time. The top ten hold around 10% of the sample. Specimen: blood. These receptor sequences come from a girl under 18 with multiple sclerosis.

Notes on this clonotype: One junction end does not reproduce the germline sequence, and a read error may be involved. V gene TRBV20-1 combines with J gene TRBJ2-5; 9 positions match TRBD2. The CDR3 totals 13 residues. Per the germline V gene, CDR1 is DFQATT and CDR2 is SNEGSKA (reference sequence). Here the CDR3 DNA reads TGCGGTGCTAATAGCGGGAGTCAACAGACCCAGTACTTC. Translated, it gives CGANSGSQQTQYF.

With regard to this clonotype: A read error is possible here, since a much larger clone lies one base away. The chain joins TRBV7-2 to TRBJ2-1; 9 bases agree with TRBD2. Germline CDR1 and CDR2: SGHTA and FQGNSA. This CDR3 is 15 amino acids long. Trimming removed 3 bases from V and 8 bases from J; junction bases left unmatched: 8. The CDR3 sequence is CASSLTSGEHDEQFF. In nucleotides, the CDR3 is TGTGCCAGCAGCTTGACTAGCGGAGAGCACGATGAGCAGTTCTTC.

The chain joins TRBV7-9 to TRBJ1-2, with D maybe TRBD1 (6 bases). The CDR3 sequence is 15 residues long. Germline V gene data show CDR1 as SEHNR and CDR2 as FQNEAQ (reference sequence). Trimming cost V 5 bases and J 3 bases, with 16 bases left between them. CDR3 coding DNA: TGTGCCAGCAGCATGGACAGCTGGCTCCACTATGGCTACACCTTC. Its translation is CASSMDSWLHYGYTF. Looking up the rest from reference TRBV7-9 and TRBJ1-2 gives the full variable domain: DTGVSQNPRHKITKRGQNVTFRCDPISEHNRLYWYRQTLGQGPEFLTYFQNEAQLEKSRLLSDRFSAERPKGSFSTLEIQRTEQGDSAMYLCASSMDSWLHYGYTFGSGTRLTVV.

The rearrangement links TRBV20-1 to TRBJ2-1; 9 nucleotides agree with TRBD1. Germline CDR1 is DFQATT and CDR2 is SNEGSKA (reference sequence). This CDR3 is 16 amino acids long. Unmatched junction bases numbered 4, after V lost 1 base and J lost 0 bases. As DNA, the CDR3 is TGCAGTGCTAGAGCTCCGGGACAGGGCTCCTACAATGAGCAGTTCTTC. Translation: CSARAPGQGSYNEQFF.

The genes are TRBV29-1 and TRBJ2-7; D unclear. V dropped 4 bases and J dropped 0 bases, with 7 bases sitting between them. The CDR3 sequence is 12 residues long. The V gene's germline CDR1 is SQVTM and CDR2 ANQGSEA. The CDR3 DNA reads TGCAGCGTTGGGATTTCCTCCTACGAGCAGTACTTC. Protein: CSVGISSYEQYF.